The sequence of this TCR beta chain was determined in a study of T cell responses to AZD1222 COVID-19 vaccine. Study-level findings and limits: Reports say nearly half of spike-specific TCRs go after unmutated variant regions. The donor group comprised mostly white British people and more females; the analysis possibly underestimated clonal diversity.

For this clone: Its antigen is unknown.

Some clones are missing from TCRdb's copy, which holds only in-frame ones; the method was immunoSEQ multiplex PCR. The sample contains 100,000 to 150,000 clones, 70% to 90% of which appear only once. The CDR3 consists of 13 residues. Trimming shortened V by 5 bases and J by 14 bases, and 18 bases separated the two germline ends. This sequence was found in an adult in good health. This chain connects TRBV12-3 or TRBV12-4 to TRBJ1-4; D uncertain. The source material was peripheral blood, sampled on day 0 of AZD1222 vaccination. The CDR3 loop is CASSPRTSLGLFF. CDR3 bases: TGTGCCAGCAGTCCTCGGACTTCCTTAGGGCTGTTTTTT.